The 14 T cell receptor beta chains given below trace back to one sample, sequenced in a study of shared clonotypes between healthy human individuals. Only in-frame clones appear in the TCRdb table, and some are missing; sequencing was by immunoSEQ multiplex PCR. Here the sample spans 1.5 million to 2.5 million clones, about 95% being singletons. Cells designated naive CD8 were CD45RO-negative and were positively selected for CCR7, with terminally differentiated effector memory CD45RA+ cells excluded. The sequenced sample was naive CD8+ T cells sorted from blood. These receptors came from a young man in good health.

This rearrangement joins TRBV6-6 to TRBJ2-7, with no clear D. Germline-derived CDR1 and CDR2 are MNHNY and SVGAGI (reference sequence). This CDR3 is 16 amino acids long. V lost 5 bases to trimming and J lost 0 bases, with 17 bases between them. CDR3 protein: CASSLTPERSSYEQYF. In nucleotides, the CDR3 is TGTGCCAGCAGTCTCACCCCGGAGCGAAGCTCCTACGAGCAGTACTTC.

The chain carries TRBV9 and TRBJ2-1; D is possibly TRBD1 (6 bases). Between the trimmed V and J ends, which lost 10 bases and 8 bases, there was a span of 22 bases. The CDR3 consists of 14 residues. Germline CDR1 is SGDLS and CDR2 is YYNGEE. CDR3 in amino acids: CASSFGDNGDEQFF. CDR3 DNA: TGTGCCTCCTCTTTCGGGGACAACGGCGATGAGCAGTTCTTC.

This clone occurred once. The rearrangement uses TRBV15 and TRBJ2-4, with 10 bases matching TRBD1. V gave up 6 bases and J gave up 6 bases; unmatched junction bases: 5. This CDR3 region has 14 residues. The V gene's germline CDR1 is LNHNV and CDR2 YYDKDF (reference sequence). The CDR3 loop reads CATSSGTGANIQYF. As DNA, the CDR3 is TGTGCCACCAGTTCCGGGACAGGGGCAAACATTCAGTACTTC. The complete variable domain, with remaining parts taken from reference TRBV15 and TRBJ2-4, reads DAMVIQNPRYQVTQFGKPVTLSCSQTLNHNVMYWYQQKSSQAPKLLFHYYDKDFNNEADTPDNFQSRRPNTSFCFLDIRSPGLGDTAMYLCATSSGTGANIQYFGAGTRLSVL.

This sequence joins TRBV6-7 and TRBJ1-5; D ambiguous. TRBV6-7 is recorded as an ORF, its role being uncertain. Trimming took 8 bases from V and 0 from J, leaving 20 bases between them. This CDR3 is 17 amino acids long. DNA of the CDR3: TGTGCCAGCGCCCCGGTTAGGGCAGCGTATAGCAATCAGCCCCAGCATTTT. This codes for CASAPVRAAYSNQPQHF.

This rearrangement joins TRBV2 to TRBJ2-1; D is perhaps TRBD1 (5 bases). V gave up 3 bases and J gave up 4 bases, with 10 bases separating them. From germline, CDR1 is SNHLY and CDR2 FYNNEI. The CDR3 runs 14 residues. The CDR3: CASSEGPQYNEQFF. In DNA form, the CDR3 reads TGTGCCAGCAGTGAGGGGCCCCAATACAATGAGCAGTTCTTC.

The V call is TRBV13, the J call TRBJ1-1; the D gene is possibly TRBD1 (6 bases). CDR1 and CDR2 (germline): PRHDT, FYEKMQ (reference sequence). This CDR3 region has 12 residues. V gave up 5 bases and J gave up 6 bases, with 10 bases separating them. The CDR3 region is CASSLQGPEAFF. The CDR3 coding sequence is TGTGCCAGCAGCCTTCAGGGGCCTGAAGCTTTCTTT.

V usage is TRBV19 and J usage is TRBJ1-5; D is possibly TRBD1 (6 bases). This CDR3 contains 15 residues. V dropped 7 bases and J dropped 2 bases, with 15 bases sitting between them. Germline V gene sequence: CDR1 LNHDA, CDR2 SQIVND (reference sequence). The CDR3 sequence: CASKLSGAGNQPQHF. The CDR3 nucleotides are TGTGCCAGTAAACTTTCGGGGGCGGGCAATCAGCCCCAGCATTTT. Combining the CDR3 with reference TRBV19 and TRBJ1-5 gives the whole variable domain DGGITQSPKYLFRKEGQNVTLSCEQNLNHDAMYWYRQDPGQGLRLIYYSQIVNDFQKGDIAEGYSVSREKKESFPLTVTSAQKNPTAFYLCASKLSGAGNQPQHFGDGTRLSIL.

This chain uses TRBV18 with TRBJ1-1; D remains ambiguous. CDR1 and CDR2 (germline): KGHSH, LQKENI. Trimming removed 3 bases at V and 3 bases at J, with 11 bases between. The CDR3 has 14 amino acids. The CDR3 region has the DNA TGTGCCAGCTCACCTGGGGTGGAGTACACTGAAGCTTTCTTT. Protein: CASSPGVEYTEAFF.

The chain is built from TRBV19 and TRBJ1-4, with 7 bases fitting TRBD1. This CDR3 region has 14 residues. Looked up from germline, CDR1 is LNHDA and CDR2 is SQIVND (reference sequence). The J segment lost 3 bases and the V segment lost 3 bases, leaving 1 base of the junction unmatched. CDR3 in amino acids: CASSMGTANEKLFF. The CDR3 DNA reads TGTGCCAGTAGTATGGGGACAGCTAATGAAAAACTGTTTTTT.

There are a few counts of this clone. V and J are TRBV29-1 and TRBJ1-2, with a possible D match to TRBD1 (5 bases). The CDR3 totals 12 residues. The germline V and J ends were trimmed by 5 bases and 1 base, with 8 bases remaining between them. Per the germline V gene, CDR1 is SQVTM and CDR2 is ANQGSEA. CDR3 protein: CSVMGVNYGYTF. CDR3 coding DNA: TGCAGCGTTATGGGGGTTAACTATGGCTACACCTTC.

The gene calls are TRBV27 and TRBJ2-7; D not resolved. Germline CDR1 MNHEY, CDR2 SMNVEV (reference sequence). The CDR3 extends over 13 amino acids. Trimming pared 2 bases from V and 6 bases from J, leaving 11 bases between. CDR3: CASSLAEASEQYF. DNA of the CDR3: TGTGCCAGCAGTTTAGCGGAAGCGAGCGAGCAGTACTTC.

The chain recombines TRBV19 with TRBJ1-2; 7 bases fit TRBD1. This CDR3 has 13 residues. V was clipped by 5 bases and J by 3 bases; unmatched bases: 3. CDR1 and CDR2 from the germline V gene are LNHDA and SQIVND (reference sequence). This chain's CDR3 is CASSGTADYGYTF. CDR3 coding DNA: TGTGCCAGTAGTGGGACAGCGGACTATGGCTACACCTTC.

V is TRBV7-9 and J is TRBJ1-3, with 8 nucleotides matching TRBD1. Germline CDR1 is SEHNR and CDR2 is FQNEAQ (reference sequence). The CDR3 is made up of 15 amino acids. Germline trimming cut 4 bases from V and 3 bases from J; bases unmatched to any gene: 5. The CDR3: CASSSWTGNGNTIYF. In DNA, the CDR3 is TGTGCCAGCAGCTCTTGGACAGGGAATGGAAACACCATATATTTT.

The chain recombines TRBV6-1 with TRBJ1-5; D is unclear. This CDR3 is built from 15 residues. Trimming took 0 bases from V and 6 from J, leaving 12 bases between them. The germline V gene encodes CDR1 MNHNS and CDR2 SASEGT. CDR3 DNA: TGTGCCAGCAGTGAAGCCGACTGGGCGAGTCAGCCCCAGCATTTT. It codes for CASSEADWASQPQHF.